What follows are 6 T cell receptor beta chains derived from one specimen sequenced in a study of blood T cells in healthy people across ages. A second PCR of roughly 7 to 11 cycles used a sample-barcoded 5' primer and a J-beta primer mix. Each CDR3 protein is one row after TCRdb ran MiXCR on the 5' RACE reads. The sample includes approximately 1.5 million distinct CDR3 sequences, about 35% of them seen just once. Source material: blood. Source of these receptors: a woman between 25 and 40 years old in good health.

The chain couples TRBV20-1 to TRBJ1-1; D is unresolved. The CDR3 totals 13 residues. Germline V gene lookup returns CDR1 DFQATT and CDR2 SNEGSKA (reference sequence). Between the trimmed V and J ends, which lost 5 bases and 1 base, there was a span of 11 bases. CDR3 sequence: CSALGKGNTEAFF. DNA of the CDR3: TGCAGTGCTCTAGGGAAAGGGAACACTGAAGCTTTCTTT.

This clonotype has a single count. A much bigger clone sits one base away, suggesting this may be a read error. The chain recombines TRBV4-1 with TRBJ1-2, with 7 bases that match TRBD1. The germline V gene has CDR1 MGHRA and CDR2 YSYEKL. This CDR3 spans 15 amino acids. The CDR3 region has the DNA TGCGCCAACAGCCAAGTAGAAACAGGGGTGGAGGGCTACACCTTC. Protein: CANSQVETGVEGYTF.

V and J are TRBV20-1 and TRBJ2-1, with 9 bases aligning to TRBD1. The CDR3 runs 15 residues. V gave up 5 bases and J gave up 6 bases; unmatched junction bases: 11. The germline V gene has CDR1 DFQATT and CDR2 SNEGSKA (reference sequence). CDR3 sequence (DNA): TGCAGTGCTCGCGAAAAGGACAGGGGATCCAATGAGCAGTTCTTC. Amino acids: CSAREKDRGSNEQFF.

The rearrangement joins TRBV20-1 to TRBJ2-7; 10 bases align to TRBD1. V was clipped by 2 bases and J by 3 bases; unmatched bases: 10. Germline V gene data show CDR1 as DFQATT and CDR2 as SNEGSKA (reference sequence). The length of the CDR3 is 16 residues. The CDR3 loop reads CSARPGRDRGLYEQYF. CDR3 sequence (DNA): TGCAGTGCTAGACCTGGCCGGGACAGGGGACTCTACGAGCAGTACTTC.

The rearrangement links TRBV5-1 to TRBJ2-6, with D perhaps matching TRBD1 or TRBD2 (5 bases each). The CDR3 is made up of 17 amino acids. The germline V gene has CDR1 SGHRS and CDR2 YFSETQ. Between the trimmed V and J ends, which lost 0 bases and 0 bases, there was a span of 10 bases. The CDR3 region is CASSLAGTTSGANVLTF. CDR3 bases: TGCGCCAGCAGCTTGGCCGGGACGACCTCTGGGGCCAACGTCCTGACTTTC. Variable domain in full (rest from reference TRBV5-1 and TRBJ2-6): KAGVTQTPRYLIKTRGQQVTLSCSPISGHRSVSWYQQTPGQGLQFLFEYFSETQRNKGNFPGRFSGRQFSNSRSEMNVSTLELGDSALYLCASSLAGTTSGANVLTFGAGSRLTVL.

A remark on this clonotype: One end of the junction does not line up with germline, which may come from a read error. The rearrangement uses TRBV4-2 and TRBJ2-1; TRBD2 might be the D (5 bases). There are 16 residues in the CDR3. The germline V gene encodes CDR1 LGHNA and CDR2 YNFKEQ. CDR3 bases: TGTGCCAGCAGCCAAGAGTCCGCTAGCTCTTACAATAAGCAGTTCTTC. Residues: CASSQESASSYNKQFF.